This T cell receptor (beta chain) was observed in a study of blood T cell repertoires in COVID-19. Study at large: The origin of the acute and convalescent COVID-19 samples was the United States, Italy and Spain. From T cells, B-cell-depleted T cells, or PBMCs came the material, which was cDNA or gDNA.

Per the authors' pipeline: Nucleated cell number was recorded as an estimate derived from reference gene primer amplification. TCRdb's table, derived via immunoSEQ multiplex PCR, lists solely in-frame clones and lacks some. D and trimming come from the DNA, and the V and J calls and clone size come from that table. This sample has 55,000 to 65,000 clones, with just over 85% found just once. The CDR3 consists of 15 residues. The sequencing input was peripheral blood. This TCR was sampled from a man aged 60 to 69 with acute or convalescent COVID-19. The genes are TRBV21-1 and TRBJ1-2; the listed D gene, TRBD1, was not tested against the DNA. TRBV21-1 is shown as a pseudogene. In DNA, the CDR3 is TGTGCCAGCAGCAATAGGGACAGGGCTAACTATGGCTACACCTTC. This sequence encodes CASSNRDRANYGYTF.